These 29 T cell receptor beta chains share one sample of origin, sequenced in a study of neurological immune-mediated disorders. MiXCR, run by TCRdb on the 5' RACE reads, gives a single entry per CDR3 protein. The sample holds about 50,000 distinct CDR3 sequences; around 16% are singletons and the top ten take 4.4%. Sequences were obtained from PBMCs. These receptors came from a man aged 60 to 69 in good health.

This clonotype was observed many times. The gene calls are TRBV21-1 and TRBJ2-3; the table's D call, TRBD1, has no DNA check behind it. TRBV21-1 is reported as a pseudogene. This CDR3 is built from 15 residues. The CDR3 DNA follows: TGTGCCAGCAGCAAAGGAGGGGTACCCACAGATACGCAGTATTTT. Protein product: CASSKGGVPTDTQYF.

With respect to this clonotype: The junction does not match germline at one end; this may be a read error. CDR3 loop: CVSSLLRGFDTEAFF. DNA for the CDR3: TGTGTCAGCAGCTTACTCAGGGGTTTTGATACTGAAGCTTTCTTT. J is TRBJ1-1 and V is TRBV7-9, with D possibly TRBD1 on 6 matching bases. From germline, CDR1 is SEHNR and CDR2 FQNEAQ (reference sequence). This CDR3 region has 15 residues.

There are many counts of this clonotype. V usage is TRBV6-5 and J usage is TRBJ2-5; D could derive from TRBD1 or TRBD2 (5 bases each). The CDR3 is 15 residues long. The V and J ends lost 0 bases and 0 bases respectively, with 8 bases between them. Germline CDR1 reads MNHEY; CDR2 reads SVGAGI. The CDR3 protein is CASSYSWGNQETQYF. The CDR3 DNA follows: TGTGCCAGCAGTTACTCATGGGGGAACCAAGAGACCCAGTACTTC.

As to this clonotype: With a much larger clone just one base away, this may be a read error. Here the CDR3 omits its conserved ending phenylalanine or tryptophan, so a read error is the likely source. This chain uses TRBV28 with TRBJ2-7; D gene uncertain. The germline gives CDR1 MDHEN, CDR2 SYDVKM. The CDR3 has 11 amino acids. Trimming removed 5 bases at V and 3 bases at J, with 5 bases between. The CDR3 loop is CASSENYEQYL. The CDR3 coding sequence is TGTGCCAGCAGTGAAAACTACGAGCAGTACTTA.

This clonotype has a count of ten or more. CDR3 protein: CSVVTDTGELFF. DNA of the CDR3: TGCAGCGTTGTAACGGACACCGGGGAGCTGTTTTTT. The V gene is TRBV29-1, the J gene TRBJ2-2; D uncertain. CDR1 SQVTM and CDR2 ANQGSEA come from the germline V gene. Deletions cut 4 bases from V and 3 bases from J, with 6 bases between. The CDR3 is made up of 12 amino acids.

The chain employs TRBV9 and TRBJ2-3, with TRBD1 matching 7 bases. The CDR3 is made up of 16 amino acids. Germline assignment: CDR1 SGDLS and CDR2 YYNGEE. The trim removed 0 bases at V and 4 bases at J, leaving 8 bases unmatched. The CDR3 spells CASSVGGGLIADTQYF. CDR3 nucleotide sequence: TGTGCCAGCAGCGTAGGAGGGGGCTTAATAGCAGATACGCAGTATTTT.

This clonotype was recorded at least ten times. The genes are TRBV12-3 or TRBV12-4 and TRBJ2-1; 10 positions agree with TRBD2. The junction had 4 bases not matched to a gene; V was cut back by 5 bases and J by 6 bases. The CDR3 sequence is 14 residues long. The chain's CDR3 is CASSSGRAGNEQFF. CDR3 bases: TGTGCCAGCAGTAGCGGGAGGGCCGGCAATGAGCAGTTCTTC.

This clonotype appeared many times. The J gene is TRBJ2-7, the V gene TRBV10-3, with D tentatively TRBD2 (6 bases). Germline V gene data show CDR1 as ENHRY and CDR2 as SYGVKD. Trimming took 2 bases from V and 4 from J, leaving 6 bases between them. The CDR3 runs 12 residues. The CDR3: CAISEGGYEQYF. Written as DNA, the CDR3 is TGTGCCATCAGTGAGGGAGGGTACGAGCAGTACTTC.

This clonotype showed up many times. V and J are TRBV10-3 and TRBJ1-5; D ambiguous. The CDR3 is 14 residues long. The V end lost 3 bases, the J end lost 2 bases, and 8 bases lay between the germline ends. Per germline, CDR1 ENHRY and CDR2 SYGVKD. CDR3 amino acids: CAISDYSGNQPQHF. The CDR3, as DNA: TGTGCCATCAGTGATTACAGTGGCAATCAGCCCCAGCATTTT.

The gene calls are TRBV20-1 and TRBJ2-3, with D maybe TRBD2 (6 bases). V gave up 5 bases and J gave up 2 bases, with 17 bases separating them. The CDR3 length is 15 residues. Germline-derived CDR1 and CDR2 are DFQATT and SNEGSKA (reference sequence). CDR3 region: CSAHLNSGPTDTQYF. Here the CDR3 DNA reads TGCAGTGCTCATCTAAATAGCGGACCCACAGATACGCAGTATTTT.

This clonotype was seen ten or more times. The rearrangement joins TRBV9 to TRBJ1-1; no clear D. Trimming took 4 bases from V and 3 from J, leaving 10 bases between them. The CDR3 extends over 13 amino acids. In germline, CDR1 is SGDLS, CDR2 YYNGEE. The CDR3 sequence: CASSSWKDTEAFF. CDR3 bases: TGTGCCAGCAGCAGTTGGAAGGACACTGAAGCTTTCTTT.

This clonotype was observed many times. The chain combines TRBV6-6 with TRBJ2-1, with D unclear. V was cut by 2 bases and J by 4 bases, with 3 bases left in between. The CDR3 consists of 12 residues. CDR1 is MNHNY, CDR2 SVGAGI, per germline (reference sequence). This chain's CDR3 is CASSYPYNEQFF. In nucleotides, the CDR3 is TGTGCCAGCAGTTACCCGTACAATGAGCAGTTCTTC.

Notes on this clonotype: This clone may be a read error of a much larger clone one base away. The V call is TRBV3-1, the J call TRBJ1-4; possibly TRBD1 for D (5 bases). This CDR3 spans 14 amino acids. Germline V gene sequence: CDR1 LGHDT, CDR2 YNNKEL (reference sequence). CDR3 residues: CASSHRDGNENLFF. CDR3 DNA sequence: TGTGCCAGCAGCCACCGGGACGGCAATGAAAACCTGTTTTTT. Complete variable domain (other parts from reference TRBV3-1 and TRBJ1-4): DTAVSQTPKYLVTQMGNDKSIKCEQNLGHDTMYWYKQDSKKFLKIMFSYNNKELIINETVPNRFSPKSPDKAHLNLHINSLELGDSAVYFCASSHRDGNENLFFGSGTQLSVL.

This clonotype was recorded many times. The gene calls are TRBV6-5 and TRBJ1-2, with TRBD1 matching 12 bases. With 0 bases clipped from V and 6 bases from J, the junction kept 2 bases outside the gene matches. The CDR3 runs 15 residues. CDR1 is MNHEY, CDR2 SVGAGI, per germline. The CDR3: CASSYSGTGGNGYTF. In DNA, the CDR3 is TGTGCCAGCAGTTACTCTGGGACAGGGGGCAATGGCTACACCTTC.

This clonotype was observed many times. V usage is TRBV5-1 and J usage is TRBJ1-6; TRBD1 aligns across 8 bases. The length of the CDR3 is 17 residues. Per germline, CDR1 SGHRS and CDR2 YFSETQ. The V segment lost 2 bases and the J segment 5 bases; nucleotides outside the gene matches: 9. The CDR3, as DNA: TGCGCCAGCAGCTTTCTTCGACAGGGGAAGGATAATTCACCCCTCCACTTT. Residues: CASSFLRQGKDNSPLHF. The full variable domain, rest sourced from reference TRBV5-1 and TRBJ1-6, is KAGVTQTPRYLIKTRGQQVTLSCSPISGHRSVSWYQQTPGQGLQFLFEYFSETQRNKGNFPGRFSGRQFSNSRSEMNVSTLELGDSALYLCASSFLRQGKDNSPLHFGNGTRLTVT.

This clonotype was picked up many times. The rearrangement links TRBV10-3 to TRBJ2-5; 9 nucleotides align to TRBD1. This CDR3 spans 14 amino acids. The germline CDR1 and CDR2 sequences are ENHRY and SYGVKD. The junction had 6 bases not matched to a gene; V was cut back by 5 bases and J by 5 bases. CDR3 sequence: CAISFTGGEETQYF. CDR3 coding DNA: TGTGCCATCAGTTTCACAGGGGGCGAGGAGACCCAGTACTTC.

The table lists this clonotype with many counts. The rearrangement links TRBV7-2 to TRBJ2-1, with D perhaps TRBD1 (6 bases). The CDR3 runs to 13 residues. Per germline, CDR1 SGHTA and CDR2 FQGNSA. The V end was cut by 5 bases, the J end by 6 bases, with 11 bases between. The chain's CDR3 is CASSVLRGNEQFF. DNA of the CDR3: TGTGCCAGCAGCGTTCTCAGGGGCAATGAGCAGTTCTTC.

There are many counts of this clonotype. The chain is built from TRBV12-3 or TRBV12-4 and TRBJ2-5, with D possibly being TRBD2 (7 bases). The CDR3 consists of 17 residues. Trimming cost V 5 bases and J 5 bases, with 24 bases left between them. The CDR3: CASSGGGGGGSGETQYF. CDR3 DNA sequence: TGTGCCAGCAGTGGGGGGGGCGGGGGCGGGAGTGGCGAGACCCAGTACTTC.

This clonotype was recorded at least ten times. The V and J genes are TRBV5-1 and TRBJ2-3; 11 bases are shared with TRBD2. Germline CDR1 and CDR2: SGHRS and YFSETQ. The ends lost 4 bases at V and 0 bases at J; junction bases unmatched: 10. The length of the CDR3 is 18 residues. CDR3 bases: TGCGCCAGCAGCCCGGACCTAGGACTAGCGGGTAGCACAGATACGCAGTATTTT. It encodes CASSPDLGLAGSTDTQYF.

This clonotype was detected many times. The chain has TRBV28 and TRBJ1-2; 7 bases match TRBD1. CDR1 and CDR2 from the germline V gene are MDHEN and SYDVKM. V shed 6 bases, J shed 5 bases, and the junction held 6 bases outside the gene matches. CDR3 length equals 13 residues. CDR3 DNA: TGTGCCAGCAGCAGGGGGGAACGGTATGGCTACACCTTC. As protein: CASSRGERYGYTF.

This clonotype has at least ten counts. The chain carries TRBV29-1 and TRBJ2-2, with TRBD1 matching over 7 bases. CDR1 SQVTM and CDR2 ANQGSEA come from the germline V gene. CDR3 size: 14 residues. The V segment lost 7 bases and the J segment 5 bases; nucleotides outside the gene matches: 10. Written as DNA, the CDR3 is TGCAGCGCTGGACAGGCGGGCGGGACCGGGGAGCTGTTTTTT. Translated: CSAGQAGGTGELFF.

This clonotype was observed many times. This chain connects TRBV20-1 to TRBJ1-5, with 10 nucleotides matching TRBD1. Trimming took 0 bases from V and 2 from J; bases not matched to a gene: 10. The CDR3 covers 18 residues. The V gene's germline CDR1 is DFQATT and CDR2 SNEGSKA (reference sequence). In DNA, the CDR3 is TGCAGTGCTAGAGATGAGACAGGGGGCTCTTTCGGCAATCAGCCCCAGCATTTT. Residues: CSARDETGGSFGNQPQHF.

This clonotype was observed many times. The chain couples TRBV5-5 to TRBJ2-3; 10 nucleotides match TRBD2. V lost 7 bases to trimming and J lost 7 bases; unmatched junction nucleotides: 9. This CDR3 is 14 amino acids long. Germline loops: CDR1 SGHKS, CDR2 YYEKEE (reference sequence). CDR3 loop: CASSPTSGQNTQYF. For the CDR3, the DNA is TGTGCCAGCTCGCCGACTAGCGGGCAAAATACGCAGTATTTT.

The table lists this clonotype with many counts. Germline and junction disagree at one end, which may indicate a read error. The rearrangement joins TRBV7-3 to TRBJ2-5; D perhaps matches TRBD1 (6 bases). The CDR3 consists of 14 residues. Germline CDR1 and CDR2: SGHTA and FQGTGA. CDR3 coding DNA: TGTGCCAGCAGCTTAGGGGGCTCCCAAAGACGTATAAACTTC. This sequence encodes CASSLGGSQRRINF.

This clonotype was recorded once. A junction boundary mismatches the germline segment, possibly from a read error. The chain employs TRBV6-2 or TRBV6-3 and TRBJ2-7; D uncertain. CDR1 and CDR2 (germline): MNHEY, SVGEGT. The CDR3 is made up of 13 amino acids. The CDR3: CASSYSYTYEHYF. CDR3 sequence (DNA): TGTGCCAGCAGTTACTCTTACACCTACGAGCATTACTTC.

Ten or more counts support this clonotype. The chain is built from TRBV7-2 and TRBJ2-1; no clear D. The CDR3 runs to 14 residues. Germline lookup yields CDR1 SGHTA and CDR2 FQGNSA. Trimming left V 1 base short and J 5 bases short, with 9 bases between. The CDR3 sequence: CASSLGFGDNEQFF. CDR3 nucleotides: TGTGCCAGCAGCTTAGGTTTCGGCGACAATGAGCAGTTCTTC.

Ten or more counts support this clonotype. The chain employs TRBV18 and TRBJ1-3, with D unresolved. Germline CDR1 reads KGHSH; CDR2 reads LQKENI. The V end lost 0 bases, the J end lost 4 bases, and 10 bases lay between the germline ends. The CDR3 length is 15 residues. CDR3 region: CASSPPVAGGNTIYF. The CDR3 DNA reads TGTGCCAGCTCACCACCGGTAGCAGGCGGAAACACCATATATTTT.

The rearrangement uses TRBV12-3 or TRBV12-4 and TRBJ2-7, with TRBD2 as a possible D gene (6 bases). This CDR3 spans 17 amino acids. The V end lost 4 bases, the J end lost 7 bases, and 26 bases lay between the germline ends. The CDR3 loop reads CASSWKKGGMMEGEQYF. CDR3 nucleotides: TGTGCCAGCAGTTGGAAGAAGGGCGGGATGATGGAGGGGGAGCAGTACTTC.

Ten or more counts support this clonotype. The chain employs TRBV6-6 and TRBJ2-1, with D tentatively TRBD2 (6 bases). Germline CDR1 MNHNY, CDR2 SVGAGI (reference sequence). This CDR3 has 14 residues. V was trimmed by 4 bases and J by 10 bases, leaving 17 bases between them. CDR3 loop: CASSWVGGRHEQFF. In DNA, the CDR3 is TGTGCCAGCAGTTGGGTGGGAGGCCGTCACGAGCAGTTCTTC.